These 13 T cell receptor beta chains originate from one sample sequenced in a study of T cell responses to AZD1222 COVID-19 vaccine. Clones were read by immunoSEQ multiplex PCR, and TCRdb kept only the in-frame ones, dropping some. Of approximately 130,000 clones listed, approximately 85% are singletons. The sample here was peripheral blood, taken on day 0 of AZD1222 vaccination. These receptors were obtained from an adult in good health.

The CDR3 DNA is TGTGCCAGCAGTTACGGCTCAGCCTTGTGGGAAAAACTGTTTTTT. It translates to CASSYGSALWEKLFF. The gene calls are TRBV6-6 and TRBJ1-4; no reliable D call. Germline V gene lookup returns CDR1 MNHNY and CDR2 SVGAGI (reference sequence). Trimming removed 2 bases at V and 8 bases at J, with 15 bases between. The CDR3 has 15 amino acids.

This chain links TRBV3-1 (or the pseudogene TRBV3-2) with TRBJ2-2; 7 bases align to TRBD1. This CDR3 has 16 residues. The junction had 9 bases not matched to a gene; V was cut back by 4 bases and J by 4 bases. Germline V gives CDR1 LGHDT, CDR2 YNNKEL (reference sequence). CDR3 amino acids: CASSLRRPGGTGELFF. CDR3 nucleotides: TGTGCCAGCAGCCTCCGGCGACCAGGGGGCACCGGGGAGCTGTTTTTT.

This clone was seen a single time. The genes are TRBV19 and TRBJ2-3; weak D call: TRBD1 (6 bases). Germline CDR1 reads LNHDA; CDR2 reads SQIVND (reference sequence). V was cut by 3 bases and J by 5 bases, with 12 bases left in between. The CDR3 spans 14 residues. The chain's CDR3 is CASSMHREIDTQYF. The CDR3 coding sequence is TGTGCCAGTAGTATGCACAGGGAAATAGATACGCAGTATTTT.

The chain uses TRBV4-1 and TRBJ1-4; unclear D gene. The V end lost 1 base, the J end lost 8 bases, and 5 bases lay between the germline ends. The CDR3 extends over 12 amino acids. Germline-derived CDR1 and CDR2 are MGHRA and YSYEKL. The CDR3 nucleotides read TGCGCCAGCAGCCAAGTGAGAGAAAAACTGTTTTTT. This translates into CASSQVREKLFF.

The genes are TRBV27 and TRBJ2-7, with 12 bases lining up with TRBD1. Germline loops: CDR1 MNHEY, CDR2 SMNVEV (reference sequence). Trimming removed 6 bases from V and 4 bases from J; junction bases left unmatched: 4. CDR3 length: 14 residues. The CDR3 region is CASRGTGGKYEQYF. CDR3 DNA sequence: TGTGCCAGCAGAGGGACAGGGGGCAAGTACGAGCAGTACTTC.

The chain employs TRBV7-8 and TRBJ1-5; 9 bases align to TRBD1. Germline values: CDR1 SGHVS, CDR2 FQNEAQ. The CDR3 sequence is 15 residues long. V gave up 5 bases and J gave up 1 base; unmatched junction bases: 3. The CDR3 nucleotides are TGTGCCAGCAGCCTCGACAGGGGGAGCAATCAGCCCCAGCATTTT. Amino acids: CASSLDRGSNQPQHF.

The rearrangement links TRBV30 to TRBJ1-5, with D tentatively TRBD1 (5 bases). Germline assignment: CDR1 GTSNPN and CDR2 SVGIG (reference sequence). Trimming pared 3 bases from V and 5 bases from J, leaving 11 bases between. CDR3 length: 13 residues. For the CDR3, the DNA is TGTGCCTGGAGCGGGACTGTGGATCAGCCCCAGCATTTT. It specifies CAWSGTVDQPQHF.

This clone was seen only a few times. The chain couples TRBV7-9 to TRBJ2-7, with a tentative D call TRBD1 (6 bases). The CDR3 consists of 15 residues. Germline V gene sequence: CDR1 SEHNR, CDR2 FQNEAQ (reference sequence). The ends were cut back, 5 bases at V and 5 bases at J, with 19 bases in the middle. The CDR3 DNA sequence: TGTGCCAGCAGCCCCAAGTACAGGGTCAGCCACGAGCAGTACTTC. Translated, it gives CASSPKYRVSHEQYF.

The rearrangement uses TRBV3-1 (or the pseudogene TRBV3-2) and TRBJ2-7; possible D gene TRBD1, 5 bases. Per germline, CDR1 LGHDT and CDR2 YNNKEL (reference sequence). The CDR3 extends over 13 amino acids. V lost 4 bases to trimming and J lost 6 bases, with 13 bases between them. The CDR3 coding sequence is TGTGCCAGCAGCCGAGTCCTGCAGGGCGAGCAGTACTTC. This gives the protein CASSRVLQGEQYF.

The chain has TRBV5-1 and TRBJ1-6; D possibly corresponds to TRBD1 (6 bases). Germline CDR1 reads SGHRS; CDR2 reads YFSETQ. Trimming removed 2 bases from V and 7 bases from J, with 16 bases in between. This CDR3 has 16 amino acids. The CDR3 sequence is CASSLRTDTPNSPLHF. The CDR3 DNA reads as TGCGCCAGCAGCTTAAGGACAGATACCCCCAATTCACCCCTCCACTTT.

V gene TRBV18 combines with J gene TRBJ2-3; no reliable D call. CDR1 is KGHSH and CDR2 is LQKENI in the germline V gene. CDR3 length: 13 residues. The V and J ends lost 3 bases and 4 bases respectively, with 8 bases between them. This chain's CDR3 is CASSPPSSDTQYF. CDR3 sequence (DNA): TGTGCCAGCTCACCGCCTAGTTCAGATACGCAGTATTTT.

The gene calls are TRBV3-1 (or the pseudogene TRBV3-2) and TRBJ2-7, with D maybe TRBD2 (5 bases). This CDR3 is 15 amino acids long. Germline V lookup: CDR1 LGHDT, CDR2 YNNKEL (reference sequence). V was trimmed by 6 bases and J by 0 bases, leaving 15 bases between them. Written as DNA, the CDR3 is TGTGCCAGCAGTGGCGAGGGCGGCTTCTCCTACGAGCAGTACTTC. Translation: CASSGEGGFSYEQYF.

The gene calls are TRBV11-2 and TRBJ1-4; tentative D call: TRBD1 (6 bases). V lost 3 bases, J lost 7 bases, and 12 bases lay in between. The CDR3 contains 14 residues. Germline V lookup: CDR1 SGHAT, CDR2 FQNNGV. In nucleotides, the CDR3 is TGTGCCAGCAGCTTCCAGGGGTTGGGTGAAAAACTGTTTTTT. This encodes CASSFQGLGEKLFF.